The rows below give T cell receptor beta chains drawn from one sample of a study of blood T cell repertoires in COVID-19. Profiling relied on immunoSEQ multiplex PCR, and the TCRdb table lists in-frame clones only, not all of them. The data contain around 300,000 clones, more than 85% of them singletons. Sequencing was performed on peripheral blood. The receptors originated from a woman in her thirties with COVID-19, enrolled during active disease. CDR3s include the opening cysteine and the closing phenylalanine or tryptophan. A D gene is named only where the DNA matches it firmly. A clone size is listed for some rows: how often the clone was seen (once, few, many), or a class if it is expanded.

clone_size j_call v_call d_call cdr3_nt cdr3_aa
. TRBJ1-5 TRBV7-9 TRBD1 TGTGCCAGCAGTCGCGGACAGGGGAGCAATCAGCCCCAGCATTTT CASSRGQGSNQPQHF
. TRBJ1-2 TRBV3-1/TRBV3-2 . TGTGCCAGCAGCCGCACAGGCTTCTATGGCTACACCTTC CASSRTGFYGYTF
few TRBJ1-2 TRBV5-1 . TGCGCCAGCAGCTTGGGGGGACAACGAGGCGATGGCTACACCTTC CASSLGGQRGDGYTF
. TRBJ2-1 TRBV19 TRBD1 TGTGCCAGTAGTATAGGTCCAGGGGGTCACAATGAGCAGTTCTTC CASSIGPGGHNEQFF
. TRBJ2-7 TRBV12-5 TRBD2 TGTGCTAGTGGTTTGTCCCCGGGACTAGCGGCCACCTACGAGCAGTACTTC CASGLSPGLAATYEQYF
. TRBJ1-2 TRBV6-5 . TGTGCCAGCGCGCGACGGACTGCTAACTATGGCTACACCTTC CASARRTANYGYTF
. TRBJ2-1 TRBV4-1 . TGCGCCAGCAGCCAAGATTCAGGGCCCTACAATGAGCAGTTCTTC CASSQDSGPYNEQFF
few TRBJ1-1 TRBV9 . TGTGCCAGCAGCGTAGGGGCACAGGGGAACACTGAAGCTTTCTTT CASSVGAQGNTEAFF
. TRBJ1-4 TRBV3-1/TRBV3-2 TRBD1 TGTGCCAGCAGCCACAGACAGGGGGCGAGGAATGAAAAACTGTTTTTT CASSHRQGARNEKLFF
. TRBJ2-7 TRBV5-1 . TGCGCCAGCAGCCGGACAGCCTACGAGCAGTACTTC CASSRTAYEQYF
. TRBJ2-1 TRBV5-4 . TGTGCCAGCAGCGGCCCCTCGGGGAGGTTCCCCTACAATGAGCAGTTCTTC CASSGPSGRFPYNEQFF
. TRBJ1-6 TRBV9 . TGTGCCAGCAGCGCAGAGACAGCCCTTTATTCACCCCTCCACTTT CASSAETALYSPLHF
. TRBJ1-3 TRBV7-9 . TGTGCCAGCAGCTTAGATATAGGGGCTGGAAACACCATATATTTT CASSLDIGAGNTIYF
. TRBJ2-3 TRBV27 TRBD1 TGTGCCAGCAGCCTTACAGGGGACCCTACAGATACGCAGTATTTT CASSLTGDPTDTQYF
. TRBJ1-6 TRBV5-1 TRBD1 TGCGCCAGCAGCGAGACAGGGGGCCACTCACCCCTCCACTTT CASSETGGHSPLHF
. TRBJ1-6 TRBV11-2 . TGTGCCAGCAGCTTAGGAATGGAGGGACTTACCTATAATTCACCCCTCCACTTT CASSLGMEGLTYNSPLHF
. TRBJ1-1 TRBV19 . TGTGCCAGTAGTATAGATCTGGCCCAATCAGCTTTCTTT CASSIDLAQSAFF
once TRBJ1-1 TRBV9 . TGTGCCAGCAGCGTAACAGGGAGGGTCGACACTGAAGCTTTCTTT CASSVTGRVDTEAFF
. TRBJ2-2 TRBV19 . TGTGCCAGTAGTATAGTAACAGGGTGGCCCGGGGAGCTGTTTTTT CASSIVTGWPGELFF
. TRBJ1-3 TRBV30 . TGTGCCTGGAGTGTAACAGTCTCTGGAAACACCATATATTTT CAWSVTVSGNTIYF